This TCR beta chain was captured in a study of blood T cell repertoires in COVID-19. About the research overall: Both acute and convalescent COVID-19 samples were obtained from the United States, Italy and Spain.

Germline CDR1 and CDR2: MNHEY and SVGAGI. The CDR3 contains 15 residues. Germline trimming cut 5 bases from V and 2 bases from J; bases unmatched to any gene: 3. Sequencing used immunoSEQ multiplex PCR; TCRdb keeps in-frame clones, though not all of them. Among a few hundred thousand clones listed, roughly 88% were seen once. This clone has just a few counts. This chain connects TRBV6-5 to TRBJ1-5; 10 positions agree with TRBD1. This TCR came from a woman aged 45-65 years with acute or convalescent COVID-19. The sequenced material came from peripheral blood. As DNA, the CDR3 is TGTGCCAGCAGTAGACAGGGGGCGGGCAATCAGCCCCAGCATTTT. This sequence encodes CASSRQGAGNQPQHF.